The 19 T cell receptor beta chains given below trace back to one sample, sequenced in a study of blood T cell repertoires in COVID-19. The repertoire was sequenced with immunoSEQ multiplex PCR; TCRdb's copy has only in-frame clones and lacks some. The sample lists about 120,000 clones, approximately 80% occurring once. Sequencing was performed on peripheral blood. The receptors come from a woman aged 70-85 years with acute or convalescent COVID-19.

This clone was observed once. The rearrangement joins TRBV6-1 to TRBJ2-1; D gene uncertain. Germline loops: CDR1 MNHNS, CDR2 SASEGT. CDR3 length: 13 amino acids. The V and J ends lost 7 bases and 2 bases respectively, with 9 bases between them. The CDR3 DNA sequence: TGTGCCAGCATTGACCGGGCCTACAATGAGCAGTTCTTC. It translates to CASIDRAYNEQFF.

The rearrangement uses TRBV7-9 and TRBJ1-1; the D is unclear. Deletions cut 5 bases from V and 1 base from J, with 11 bases between. Germline lookup yields CDR1 SEHNR and CDR2 FQNEAQ (reference sequence). The CDR3 is 14 amino acids. In DNA, the CDR3 is TGTGCCAGCAGCCCCGTCCCGGGGAACACTGAAGCTTTCTTT. Residues: CASSPVPGNTEAFF.

The chain has TRBV18 and TRBJ1-3, with D possibly matching TRBD1 (5 bases). V dropped 6 bases and J dropped 0 bases, with 12 bases sitting between them. Germline loops: CDR1 KGHSH, CDR2 LQKENI. The CDR3 has 15 amino acids. The CDR3 is CASSPQGSSGNTIYF. CDR3 DNA sequence: TGTGCCAGCTCTCCCCAGGGCAGCTCTGGAAACACCATATATTTT.

The chain carries TRBV9 and TRBJ2-3; 7 bases match TRBD1. This CDR3 has 15 amino acids. Per germline, CDR1 SGDLS and CDR2 YYNGEE. Trimming removed 2 bases from V and 2 bases from J; junction bases left unmatched: 5. Written as DNA, the CDR3 is TGTGCCAGCAGCGTTCAGACAGGGACCACAGATACGCAGTATTTT. Its translation: CASSVQTGTTDTQYF.

The rearrangement links TRBV7-8 to TRBJ2-1; TRBD2 matches at 10 bases. Germline V gives CDR1 SGHVS, CDR2 FQNEAQ. V lost 2 bases and J lost 3; bases outside the gene matches: 7. The CDR3 is 17 residues long. The DNA of the CDR3 is TGTGCCAGCAGCTTATACCTAGCGGGGGTACACTACAATGAGCAGTTCTTC. It yields the protein CASSLYLAGVHYNEQFF.

This rearrangement joins TRBV3-1 (or the pseudogene TRBV3-2) to TRBJ2-7; weak D call: TRBD1 (5 bases). The CDR3 sequence is 12 residues long. Germline V lookup: CDR1 LGHDT, CDR2 YNNKEL (reference sequence). V lost 4 bases and J lost 2, with 6 bases in between. This chain's CDR3 is CASSRQTYEQYF. The CDR3 bases are TGTGCCAGCAGCCGACAGACCTACGAGCAGTACTTC.

The V call is TRBV7-9, the J call TRBJ1-3; 7 bases are a match to TRBD1. The ends lost 4 bases at V and 0 bases at J; junction bases unmatched: 9. The CDR3 totals 17 residues. Germline-derived CDR1 and CDR2 are SEHNR and FQNEAQ (reference sequence). This CDR3 reads CASSSTTGDFSGNTIYF. DNA of the CDR3: TGTGCCAGCAGCTCCACCACAGGGGATTTCTCTGGAAACACCATATATTTT.

The rearrangement joins TRBV11-3 to TRBJ2-3; 9 bases agree with TRBD1. The CDR3 runs 18 residues. Germline V lookup: CDR1 SGHNT, CDR2 YENEEA. Trimming took 4 bases from V and 9 from J; bases not matched to a gene: 20. CDR3 region: CASSSPSGQGTSKWTQYF. The DNA for the CDR3 is TGTGCCAGCAGCTCCCCTTCGGGACAGGGTACATCGAAGTGGACGCAGTATTTT.

This rearrangement joins TRBV6-5 to TRBJ2-1, with 8 positions matching TRBD2. Germline V gene data show CDR1 as MNHEY and CDR2 as SVGAGI. The CDR3 contains 14 residues. Trimming at V came to 6 bases and at J to 7 bases, leaving 8 bases not matched to a gene. CDR3: CASSRQERGNEQFF. The CDR3 DNA reads as TGTGCCAGCAGCCGTCAGGAGCGGGGGAATGAGCAGTTCTTC.

The chain uses TRBV5-4 and TRBJ1-1; D unclear. This CDR3 region has 15 residues. With 2 bases removed from V and 0 bases from J, the gap between germline ends came to 11 bases. The germline CDR1 and CDR2 sequences are SGHNT and YYREEE (reference sequence). This chain's CDR3 is CASSFLRDLNTEAFF. The CDR3 nucleotides are TGTGCCAGCAGCTTCCTGAGAGATCTGAACACTGAAGCTTTCTTT.

V usage is TRBV3-1 (or the pseudogene TRBV3-2) and J usage is TRBJ1-2; D call uncertain. Looked up from germline, CDR1 is LGHDT and CDR2 is YNNKEL (reference sequence). This CDR3 comprises 14 residues. V was shortened by 4 bases and J by 0 bases, with 9 bases between the two germline ends. DNA for the CDR3: TGTGCCAGCAGCCTCCGCAGTACTAACTATGGCTACACCTTC. Its translation is CASSLRSTNYGYTF.

This rearrangement joins TRBV7-2 to TRBJ2-3; D may be TRBD1 (5 bases). V lost 2 bases and J lost 4, with 7 bases in between. CDR1 SGHTA and CDR2 FQGNSA come from the germline V gene. This CDR3 comprises 13 residues. The CDR3 coding sequence is TGTGCCAGCAGCTTACAGGGCTCAGATACGCAGTATTTT. Protein sequence: CASSLQGSDTQYF.

The chain couples TRBV18 to TRBJ1-1; 7 positions match TRBD1. CDR3 length equals 15 residues. V dropped 3 bases and J dropped 7; count of bases not matched to a gene: 11. CDR1 is KGHSH and CDR2 is LQKENI in the germline V gene. The CDR3 loop is CASSPTPQGEYEAFF. CDR3 bases: TGTGCCAGCTCACCCACTCCTCAGGGGGAATATGAAGCTTTCTTT.

This rearrangement joins TRBV10-3 to TRBJ1-2; no reliable D call. V was shortened by 2 bases and J by 7 bases, with 14 bases between the two germline ends. The CDR3 covers 14 residues. Germline lookup yields CDR1 ENHRY and CDR2 SYGVKD. CDR3 amino acids: CAISEPGNGGGYTF. The CDR3 region has the DNA TGTGCCATCAGTGAGCCGGGAAACGGAGGTGGCTACACCTTC.

The chain employs TRBV5-1 and TRBJ1-3; maybe TRBD1 (5 bases). Germline V gene data show CDR1 as SGHRS and CDR2 as YFSETQ. The CDR3 consists of 14 residues. Trimming pared 6 bases from V and 0 bases from J, leaving 10 bases between. DNA of the CDR3: TGCGCCAGCAACCCGGGGGACTCTGGAAACACCATATATTTT. Translating gives CASNPGDSGNTIYF. The whole variable domain, remainder taken from reference TRBV5-1 and TRBJ1-3, is KAGVTQTPRYLIKTRGQQVTLSCSPISGHRSVSWYQQTPGQGLQFLFEYFSETQRNKGNFPGRFSGRQFSNSRSEMNVSTLELGDSALYLCASNPGDSGNTIYFGEGSWLTVV.

V and J are TRBV6-6 and TRBJ2-7, with 12 nucleotides matching TRBD1. The J segment lost 7 bases and the V segment lost 4 bases, leaving 8 bases of the junction unmatched. The CDR3 contains 15 residues. CDR1 and CDR2 (germline): MNHNY, SVGAGI (reference sequence). CDR3 nucleotide sequence: TGTGCCAGCAGTTGGGGACAGGGGGCGCAGGTGGAGCAGTACTTC. Its protein product is CASSWGQGAQVEQYF.

The chain has TRBV6-2 or TRBV6-3 and TRBJ1-4; TRBD1 aligns across 10 bases. This CDR3 contains 18 residues. In germline, CDR1 is MNHEY, CDR2 SVGEGT. Germline trimming cut 0 bases from V and 5 bases from J; bases unmatched to any gene: 9. CDR3 residues: CASSYSGTGARLNEKLFF. Here the CDR3 DNA reads TGTGCCAGCAGTTACTCGGGGACAGGGGCGCGTCTAAATGAAAAACTGTTTTTT.

The CDR3 protein is CASSRGTGVQPQHF. CDR3 coding DNA: TGTGCCAGCAGCCGGGGGACAGGGGTACAGCCCCAGCATTTT. The V call is TRBV5-6, the J call TRBJ1-5, with 10 bases fitting TRBD1. CDR3 length equals 14 residues. Germline V CDR1 and CDR2: SGHDT, YYEEEE. The V gene end was trimmed by 4 bases and the J gene end by 7 bases; junction bases not matched to a gene: 5.

The chain couples TRBV6-2 or TRBV6-3 to TRBJ1-1; D is uncertain. The V end was cut by 5 bases, the J end by 4 bases, with 8 bases between. The CDR3 covers 12 residues. The germline V gene encodes CDR1 MNHEY and CDR2 SVGEGT. CDR3 residues: CASSRSSTEAFF. The CDR3 DNA reads as TGTGCCAGCAGTCGTTCGTCCACTGAAGCTTTCTTT.